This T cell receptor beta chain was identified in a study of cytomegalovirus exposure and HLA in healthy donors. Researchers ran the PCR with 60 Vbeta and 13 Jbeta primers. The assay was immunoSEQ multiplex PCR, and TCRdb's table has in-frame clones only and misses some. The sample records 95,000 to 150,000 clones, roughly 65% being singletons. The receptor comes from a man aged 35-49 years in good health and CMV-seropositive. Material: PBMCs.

CDR3 DNA sequence: TGTGCCAGCAGCTTAGCTCATTTTACAGGACATGAAGAGACCCAGTACTTC. It is translated as CASSLAHFTGHEETQYF. The chain links TRBV7-6 to TRBJ2-5; D is possibly TRBD1 (5 bases). CDR1 and CDR2 (germline): SGHVS, FNYEAQ. V lost 0 bases and J 3 bases, leaving 17 bases between the germline ends. The CDR3 length is 17 residues.